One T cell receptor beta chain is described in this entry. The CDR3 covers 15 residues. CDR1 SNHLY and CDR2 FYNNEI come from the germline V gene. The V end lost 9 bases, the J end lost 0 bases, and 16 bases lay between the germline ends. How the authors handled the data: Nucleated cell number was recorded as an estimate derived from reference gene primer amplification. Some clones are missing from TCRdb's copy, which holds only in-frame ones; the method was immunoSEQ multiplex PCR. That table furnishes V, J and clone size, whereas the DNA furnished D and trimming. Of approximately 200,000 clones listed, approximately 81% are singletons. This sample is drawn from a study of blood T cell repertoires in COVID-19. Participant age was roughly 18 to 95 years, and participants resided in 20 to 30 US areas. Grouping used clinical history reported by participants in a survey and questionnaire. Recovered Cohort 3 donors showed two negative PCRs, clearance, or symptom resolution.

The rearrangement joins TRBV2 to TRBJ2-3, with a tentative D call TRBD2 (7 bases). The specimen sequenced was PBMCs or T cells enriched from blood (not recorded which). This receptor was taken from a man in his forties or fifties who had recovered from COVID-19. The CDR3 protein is CASDGGGLSTDTQYF. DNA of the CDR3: TGTGCCAGTGATGGGGGGGGCCTTAGCACAGATACGCAGTATTTT.